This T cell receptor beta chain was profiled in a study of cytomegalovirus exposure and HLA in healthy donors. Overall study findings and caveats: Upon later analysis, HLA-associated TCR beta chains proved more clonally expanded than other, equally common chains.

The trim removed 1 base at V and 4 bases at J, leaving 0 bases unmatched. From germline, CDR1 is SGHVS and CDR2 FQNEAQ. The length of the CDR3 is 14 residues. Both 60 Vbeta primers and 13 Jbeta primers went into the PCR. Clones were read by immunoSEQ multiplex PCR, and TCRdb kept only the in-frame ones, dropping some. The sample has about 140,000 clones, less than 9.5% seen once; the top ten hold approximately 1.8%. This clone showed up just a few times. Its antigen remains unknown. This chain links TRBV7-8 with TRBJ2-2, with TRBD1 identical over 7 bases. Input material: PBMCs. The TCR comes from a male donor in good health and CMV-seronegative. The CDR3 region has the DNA TGTGCCAGCAGCTTAGGGGACAGCACCGGGGAGCTGTTTTTT. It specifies CASSLGDSTGELFF. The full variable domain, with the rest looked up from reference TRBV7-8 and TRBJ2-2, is GAGVSQSPRYKVAKRGQDVALRCDPISGHVSLFWYQQALGQGPEFLTYFQNEAQLDKSGLPSDRFFAERPEGSVSTLKIQRTQQEDSAVYLCASSLGDSTGELFFGEGSRLTVL.